This T cell receptor (beta chain) was retrieved from a study of shared clonotypes between healthy human individuals. Overall study: Each donor had three CD4 naive, three CD4 memory, two CD8 naive and one CD8 memory plate.

Recent vaccinations or acute infections were absent in the healthy HIV-negative adult donors. Donors were Caucasian adults residing in Nashville, Tennessee, USA. V shed 0 bases, J shed 8 bases, and the junction held 6 bases outside the gene matches. CDR3 size: 15 residues. Germline CDR1 and CDR2: LGHNA and YNFKEQ. Using immunoSEQ multiplex PCR, the repertoire was profiled, and TCRdb retains in-frame clones only, with some absent. Of approximately 2.5 million clones detected, 90% to 95% appear once; the ten largest clones hold 0.14%. The chain links TRBV4-2 to TRBJ2-3, with TRBD2 matching over 9 bases. What was sequenced was naive CD4+ T cells sorted from blood. Stated subset: CD45RA+ positively selected. This sequence originates from a man between 18 and 35 years old in good health. The CDR3 DNA is TGTGCCAGCAGCCAAGAGTTAACTAGCGGGCGTACGCAGTATTTT. It codes for CASSQELTSGRTQYF.